What follows are 16 T cell receptor beta chains derived from one specimen sequenced in a study of Tregs in tolerant kidney transplant recipients. Related graft donors supplied nonmyeloablative bone marrow transplants, and mixed chimerism was transient. Clones were read by immunoSEQ multiplex PCR, and TCRdb kept only the in-frame ones, dropping some. Its listing shows about 5,300 clones. The material was CD4+ T cells from blood (PBMCs), obtained 14 months after the transplant. The receptors originated from a human patient who received a combined kidney and bone marrow transplant. Some of these T cells may belong to the graft donor.

This clone is deemed medium-sized by its frequency. The read ends 3 residues early relative to the CDR3; the germline J gene fills the gap. The genes are TRBV9 and TRBJ2-2; 8 bases agree with TRBD1. CDR1 is SGDLS, CDR2 YYNGEE, per germline. This CDR3 has 17 amino acids. V lost 0 bases to trimming and J lost 3 bases; unmatched junction nucleotides: 7. The CDR3 DNA, read in part, is TGTGCCAGCAGCGTAGACCTAAACAGGGGGTACACCGGGGAG. This translates into CASSVDLNRGYTGE. The complete CDR3 protein is CASSVDLNRGYTGELFF. Full variable domain (rest looked up from reference TRBV9 and TRBJ2-2): DSGVTQTPKHLITATGQRVTLRCSPRSGDLSVYWYQQSLDQGLQFLIQYYNGEERAKGNILERFSAQQFPDLHSELNLSSLELGDSALYFCASSVDLNRGYTGELFFGEGSRLTVL.

Note on this clone: The read comes to an end 3 residues before the CDR3 does, leaving the germline J gene to fill in the end. The V gene is TRBV19, the J gene TRBJ1-2; 7 positions match TRBD1. Germline V gene sequence: CDR1 LNHDA, CDR2 SQIVND (reference sequence). The CDR3 consists of 15 residues. V gave up 1 base and J gave up 4 bases; unmatched junction bases: 6. The chain's CDR3 is CASSIGDRAAYGYTF. Incomplete CDR3 DNA: TGTGCCAGTAGTATAGGCGACAGGGCCGCCTATGGC.

As for this clone: The read is 3 residues too short to cover the CDR3 end, so that end is filled in from the germline J gene. The rearrangement joins TRBV28 to TRBJ2-4, with D unclear. Germline loops: CDR1 MDHEN, CDR2 SYDVKM. Trimming stripped 5 bases from V and 0 bases from J, with 8 bases between. This CDR3 comprises 14 residues. The CDR3 is CASSLPGAKNIQYF. The covered CDR3 bases are TGTGCCAGCAGTCTGCCGGGAGCCAAAAACATT.

As concerns this clone: From the germline J gene comes the end of the CDR3, since the read stops 3 residues before it. This chain uses TRBV29-1 with TRBJ2-7; maybe TRBD2 (5 bases). Trimming removed 6 bases from V and 5 bases from J, with 14 bases in between. The CDR3 consists of 12 residues. Germline CDR1 SQVTM, CDR2 ANQGSEA. CDR3: CSVSGFVDEQYF. The CDR3 bases that were read are TGCAGCGTCTCGGGGTTTGTGGACGAG.

Measured by frequency, this clone is medium-sized (0.01 to 0.1%). The read falls 3 residues short of the CDR3 end, and the missing part is taken from the germline J gene. The chain combines TRBV11-2 with TRBJ1-5, with 7 bases that match TRBD1. The junction had 1 base not matched to a gene; V was cut back by 3 bases and J by 2 bases. The CDR3 has 14 residues. The germline CDR1 and CDR2 sequences are SGHAT and FQNNGV. CDR3 amino acids: CASSLGQRNQPQHF. The part of the CDR3 DNA that was read is TGTGCCAGCAGCTTGGGACAGCGCAATCAGCCC.

With respect to this clone: The CDR3 end falls 3 residues outside the read, so it is completed with the germline J gene. The chain uses TRBV7-6 and TRBJ2-7, with TRBD2 identical over 7 bases. The CDR3 loop spans 17 amino acids. V trimming: 1 base; J trimming: 0 bases; junction bases outside the gene matches: 9. Germline CDR1 reads SGHVS; CDR2 reads FNYEAQ. Incomplete CDR3 DNA: TGTGCCAGCAGCTTAGACTTGCGGGAGAGGTTCTCCTACGAG. As protein: CASSLDLRERFSYE. The CDR3 reads in full as CASSLDLRERFSYEQYF.

Of note for this clone: The read gets to within 3 residues of the CDR3 end, and the germline J gene fills in the rest. The chain uses TRBV10-3 and TRBJ2-1; 7 bases align to TRBD2. Germline assignment: CDR1 ENHRY and CDR2 SYGVKD. Trimming at V came to 4 bases and at J to 4 bases, leaving 7 bases not matched to a gene. The CDR3 sequence is 15 residues long. CDR3 DNA (partial): TGTGCCATCAGTGTCAGGCAGGGAGGGTACAATGAG. It specifies CAISVRQGGYNE. The whole CDR3 sequence reads CAISVRQGGYNEQFF.

As regards this clone: The CDR3 goes on 3 residues after the read ends, and that part is filled in from the germline J gene. This rearrangement joins TRBV7-6 to TRBJ2-7, with TRBD1 matching 8 bases. CDR3 length: 16 residues. The J segment lost 3 bases and the V segment lost 5 bases, leaving 12 bases of the junction unmatched. CDR1 is SGHVS and CDR2 is FNYEAQ in the germline V gene. Partial CDR3 DNA: TGTGCCAGCAGCCAAGGGCCAGGGGGCGGACTCTACGAG. Translation: CASSQGPGGGLYE. The full CDR3 is CASSQGPGGGLYEQYF. The full variable domain, with the rest looked up from reference TRBV7-6 and TRBJ2-7, is GAGVSQSPRYKVTKRGQDVALRCDPISGHVSLYWYRQALGQGPEFLTYFNYEAQQDKSGLPNDRFSAERPEGSISTLTIQRTEQRDSAMYRCASSQGPGGGLYEQYFGPGTRLTVT.

The CDR3 is CASSEAPSGYEQYF. The DNA read from the CDR3 is TGTGCCAGCAGCGAGGCCCCCAGCGGCTACGAG. The chain employs TRBV7-6 and TRBJ2-7; D is perhaps TRBD2 (5 bases). The read ends 3 residues before the CDR3 terminus; that terminus is restored from the germline J gene. Germline V gene data show CDR1 as SGHVS and CDR2 as FNYEAQ. Trimming pared 5 bases from V and 3 bases from J, leaving 14 bases between. The CDR3 has 14 residues.

The DNA read from the CDR3 is TGTGCCAGCAGGTTCGAGGGGTTCGCTGAA. It yields the protein CASRFEGFAE. The entire CDR3 protein reads CASRFEGFAEAFF. The genes are TRBV5-4 and TRBJ1-1; maybe TRBD1 (5 bases). The sequence runs out 3 residues before the end of the CDR3; the remainder is reconstructed from the germline J gene. The germline CDR1 and CDR2 sequences are SGHNT and YYREEE (reference sequence). This CDR3 contains 13 residues. Deletions cut 5 bases from V and 6 bases from J, with 14 bases between.

A remark on this clone: The read is 3 residues too short to cover the CDR3 end, so that end is filled in from the germline J gene. This chain joins TRBV6-2 or TRBV6-3 and TRBJ1-5; D may be TRBD1 (5 bases). Trimming left V 2 bases short and J 4 bases short, with 12 bases between. Germline CDR1 MNHEY, CDR2 SVGEGT. CDR3 length equals 15 residues. The CDR3 DNA, read in part, is TGTGCCAGCAGTTACATATCTCAGGGTAATCAGCCC. Its protein is CASSYISQGNQP. From start to end, the CDR3 is CASSYISQGNQPQHF.

A note on this clone: The CDR3 end lies 3 residues beyond the end of the read and is filled in from the germline J gene. J is TRBJ2-7 and V is TRBV10-1; D is undetermined. The CDR3 loop spans 13 amino acids. CDR1 is WNHNN, CDR2 SYGVQD, per germline (reference sequence). V gave up 10 bases and J gave up 3 bases, with 16 bases separating them. This CDR3 is CATQSQVGYEQYF. CDR3 DNA (partial): TGCGCCACCCAATCCCAGGTGGGCTACGAG.

This clone is medium-sized by frequency. The read terminates 3 residues ahead of where the CDR3 ends, so the germline J gene completes it. The rearrangement uses TRBV3-1 (or the pseudogene TRBV3-2) and TRBJ2-1, with TRBD2 matching over 9 bases. CDR1 and CDR2 from the germline V gene are LGHDT and YNNKEL (reference sequence). Trimming at V came to 3 bases and at J to 2 bases, leaving 8 bases not matched to a gene. The CDR3 runs 17 residues. CDR3: CASSQRASGTPYNEQFF. The part of the CDR3 DNA that was read is TGTGCCAGCAGCCAGAGGGCTAGCGGGACCCCCTACAATGAG.

For this clone: The sequence runs out 3 residues before the end of the CDR3; the remainder is reconstructed from the germline J gene. The chain is built from TRBV6-1 and TRBJ1-1; possibly TRBD1 for D (5 bases). This CDR3 comprises 11 residues. Per the germline V gene, CDR1 is MNHNS and CDR2 is SASEGT. This CDR3 reads CASSESQGAFF. CDR3 bases read: TGTGCCAGCAGTGAATCGCAGGGA.

A word on this clone: The read finishes 3 residues shy of the CDR3 end, and the germline J gene is used to complete it. V is TRBV7-2 and J is TRBJ2-7; 10 nucleotides agree with TRBD1. The germline V gene has CDR1 SGHTA and CDR2 FQGNSA. Germline trimming cut 5 bases from V and 2 bases from J; bases unmatched to any gene: 6. The CDR3 has 15 amino acids. The DNA read from the CDR3 is TGTGCCAGCAGCCTCCGGGGGACAGGGGCCTACGAG. Translating it yields CASSLRGTGAYE. The full CDR3 is CASSLRGTGAYEQYF. Looking up the rest from reference TRBV7-2 and TRBJ2-7 gives the full variable domain: GAGVSQSPSNKVTEKGKDVELRCDPISGHTALYWYRQSLGQGLEFLIYFQGNSAPDKSGLPSDRFSAERTGGSVSTLTIQRTQQEDSAVYLCASSLRGTGAYEQYFGPGTRLTVT.

Turning to this clone: The CDR3 end lies 3 residues beyond the end of the read and is filled in from the germline J gene. J is TRBJ1-1 and V is TRBV20-1; perhaps TRBD1 as D (6 bases). V lost 6 bases to trimming and J lost 3 bases, with 14 bases between them. CDR1 is DFQATT and CDR2 is SNEGSKA in the germline V gene (reference sequence). This CDR3 comprises 13 residues. The covered CDR3 bases are TGCAGTGCCGCGAGGGGGGGATACACTGAA. Amino acids: CSAARGGYTE. The whole CDR3 region reads CSAARGGYTEAFF.